This TCR beta chain appears in the sequencing data of a study of T cells in Graves' hyperthyroidism and ophthalmopathy. It was RNA transcripts that yielded the amplified TCR beta CDR3 regions. A set of HTBI primers served as the primers for a first-round RT-PCR of the TCR CDR3. TCRdb redid the calling of the multiplex PCR reads with MiXCR, one entry per CDR3 protein. The sample yields under 400,000 distinct CDR3 sequences, approximately 15% seen once. This clonotype was seen many times. The CDR3 is 13 residues long. V dropped 6 bases and J dropped 4 bases, with 13 bases sitting between them. The germline V gene has CDR1 LGHDT and CDR2 YNNKEL (reference sequence). Hyperthyroidism in the patients, aged 18 to 65, was newly diagnosed and under 2 months in duration.

The sequencing sample was made of blood. This TCR was sampled from a woman aged 55-69 years with Graves' hyperthyroidism. The chain employs TRBV3-1 and TRBJ2-7, with no clear D. The CDR3 region has the DNA TGTGCCAGCAGGGGGTTTGGTCGGTACGAGCAGTACTTC. This codes for CASRGFGRYEQYF.